These T cell receptor beta chains were read from a single sample in a study of resident and recirculating memory T cells in vitiligo. Only in-frame clones appear in the TCRdb table, and some are missing; sequencing was by immunoSEQ multiplex PCR. The data show about 76,000 clones, with roughly 94% seen just once and about 5% held by the top ten. Material: blood. The source is a male donor with vitiligo. Each CDR3 is given with its conserved first and last residue. A D gene is named only where the DNA matches it firmly. Size is omitted from some rows. Given values are once, few, many or a class for expanded clones.

>NA|TRBJ2-5|TRBV7-7|NA
TGTGCCAGCAGCTCCCCGGGGTACCAAGAGACCCAGTACTTC
CASSSPGYQETQYF
>NA|TRBJ2-1|TRBV7-9|NA
TGTGCCAGCAGATCAGGGGGAAAACAGGGGGGGAGCTCCTACAATGAGCAGTTCTTC
CASRSGGKQGGSSYNEQFF
>NA|TRBJ2-7|TRBV28|TRBD1
TGTGCCAGCAGTTTCCTTGGACAGGCCTACGAGCAGTACTTC
CASSFLGQAYEQYF
>NA|TRBJ2-2|TRBV9|TRBD1
TGTGCCAGCAGCGTACTCACTCCCGGGACAGGGCCCGGGGAGCTGTTTTTT
CASSVLTPGTGPGELFF
>NA|TRBJ2-1|TRBV11-2|TRBD2
TGTGCCAGCAGCTTAGGTTTTCGAGCGGGAGGGAACAGTAATGAGCAGTTCTTC
CASSLGFRAGGNSNEQFF
>NA|TRBJ2-7|TRBV7-2|NA
TGTGCCAGCAGCTTAGGAGGTTCGCCCTACGAGCAGTACTTC
CASSLGGSPYEQYF
>NA|TRBJ2-3|TRBV18|NA
TGTGCCAGCTCTAGGGACTCCCTCACAGATACGCAGTATTTT
CASSRDSLTDTQYF
>NA|TRBJ2-6|TRBV6-6|NA
TGTGCCAGCAGCTCCTGGGGGGACTCTGGGGCCAACGTCCTGACTTTC
CASSSWGDSGANVLTF
>once|TRBJ2-3|TRBV15|TRBD2
TGTGCCACCAGCGCCCGACTAGCGGGGACTGCAGATACGCAGTATTTT
CATSARLAGTADTQYF
>NA|TRBJ2-6|TRBV9|TRBD1
TGTGCCAGCAGCGTGTCTTTCTTGGACAGGGGTCTGAGGGGGGCCAACGTCCTGACTTTC
CASSVSFLDRGLRGANVLTF
>NA|TRBJ1-2|TRBV19|NA
TGTGCCAGTAGTATCTCGGCACGCGGAGGCTATGGCTACACCTTC
CASSISARGGYGYTF